The next 15 T cell receptor beta chains were all read from a single sample in a study of shared clonotypes between healthy human individuals. TCRdb's table, derived via immunoSEQ multiplex PCR, lists solely in-frame clones and lacks some. The sample shows around 1.6 million clones, 95% to 99% of them seen only once. The specimen sequenced was naive CD4+ T cells sorted from blood. Subset: CD45RA+ positively selected. Every receptor here comes from a man aged 30-40 years in good health.

The chain combines TRBV28 with TRBJ2-7, with 15 positions matching TRBD2. There are 16 residues in the CDR3. The J segment lost 3 bases and the V segment lost 4 bases, leaving 4 bases of the junction unmatched. The germline gives CDR1 MDHEN, CDR2 SYDVKM. The CDR3 spells CASSSWTSGRDYEQYF. The DNA for the CDR3 is TGTGCCAGCAGTTCCTGGACTAGCGGGAGGGACTACGAGCAGTACTTC.

This chain joins TRBV30 and TRBJ2-2, with unresolved D. The CDR3 length is 12 residues. The V end was cut by 4 bases, the J end by 6 bases, with 9 bases between. CDR1 and CDR2 (germline): GTSNPN, SVGIG (reference sequence). The CDR3 nucleotides are TGTGCCTGGACGAAGAAACCCGGGGAGCTGTTTTTT. Translation gives CAWTKKPGELFF.

J is TRBJ1-1 and V is TRBV6-1, with D possibly matching TRBD1 (5 bases). Germline lookup yields CDR1 MNHNS and CDR2 SASEGT. This CDR3 is 14 amino acids long. V lost 2 bases, J lost 1 base, and 8 bases lay in between. Here the CDR3 reads CASSEWGGNTEAFF. The CDR3 nucleotides read TGTGCCAGCAGTGAATGGGGGGGGAACACTGAAGCTTTCTTT.

A word on this clone: The identical CDR3 is also encoded by other nucleotide sequences in the sample. This chain links TRBV29-1 with TRBJ1-1; the D gene is possibly TRBD1 (6 bases). The CDR3 is made up of 12 amino acids. Trimming left V 6 bases short and J 2 bases short, with 10 bases between. Germline CDR1 SQVTM, CDR2 ANQGSEA. For the CDR3, the DNA is TGCAGCGTACAGGGCGTAAACACTGAAGCTTTCTTT. This gives the protein CSVQGVNTEAFF.

On this clone: In the same sample, other DNA sequences code for this CDR3. V gene TRBV19 combines with J gene TRBJ2-7, with D perhaps TRBD2 (7 bases). Trimming took off 1 base at V and 4 bases at J, with 11 bases between the two ends. CDR1 is LNHDA and CDR2 is SQIVND in the germline V gene (reference sequence). This CDR3 is built from 14 residues. The DNA of the CDR3 is TGTGCCAGTAGTATAGCCGGGGGGCGGTACGAGCAGTACTTC. Encoded protein: CASSIAGGRYEQYF.

The CDR3 spells CATLTIAGDEQYF. As DNA, the CDR3 is TGTGCCACCTTAACTATAGCGGGAGACGAGCAGTACTTC. This chain links TRBV28 with TRBJ2-7; 9 nucleotides line up with TRBD2. V dropped 10 bases and J dropped 5; count of bases not matched to a gene: 9. The CDR3 is made up of 13 amino acids. Germline assignment: CDR1 MDHEN and CDR2 SYDVKM.

This chain joins TRBV12-5 and TRBJ2-1; 7 bases fit TRBD1. Trimming cost V 5 bases and J 5 bases; bases outside gene matches: 12. The CDR3 spans 16 residues. Germline loops: CDR1 LGHNT, CDR2 FRNRAP. The CDR3 DNA is TGTGCTAGTGGTCAAGGGGAATGGGACAGAGACAATGAGCAGTTCTTC. This translates into CASGQGEWDRDNEQFF.

The genes are TRBV19 and TRBJ2-3, with 12 bases identical to TRBD2. This CDR3 is 18 amino acids long. V lost 7 bases to trimming and J lost 2 bases; unmatched junction nucleotides: 13. Germline loops: CDR1 LNHDA, CDR2 SQIVND (reference sequence). CDR3 DNA sequence: TGTGCCAGTACTTTGACTAGCGGGAGCTCGTCTTTCACAGATACGCAGTATTTT. Its translation is CASTLTSGSSSFTDTQYF.

The CDR3 DNA follows: TGTGCCAGCAGCCAGCAGGGCTCGGGCACAGATACGCAGTATTTT. This codes for CASSQQGSGTDTQYF. This sequence joins TRBV14 and TRBJ2-3, with D possibly TRBD1 on 5 matching bases. The V end lost 3 bases, the J end lost 1 base, and 11 bases lay between the germline ends. Germline V gene lookup returns CDR1 SGHDN and CDR2 FVKESK. CDR3 length: 15 amino acids.

V gene TRBV28 combines with J gene TRBJ2-7, with 9 bases lining up with TRBD2. Germline V gene lookup returns CDR1 MDHEN and CDR2 SYDVKM. Losses at the gene ends were 6 bases for V and 3 bases for J; bases not matched to a gene: 3. This CDR3 has 13 residues. The CDR3 reads CASRPTSGYEQYF. In DNA, the CDR3 is TGTGCCAGCAGACCGACTAGCGGCTACGAGCAGTACTTC.

Details on this clone: Other DNA variants within this sample encode the same CDR3. The chain links TRBV20-1 to TRBJ2-5, with D hard to call. Trimming pared 1 base from V and 2 bases from J, leaving 2 bases between. Germline CDR1 DFQATT, CDR2 SNEGSKA (reference sequence). CDR3 length: 11 residues. As DNA, the CDR3 is TGCAGTGCTAGAGTTCAAGAGACCCAGTACTTC. Protein sequence: CSARVQETQYF.

On this clone: The identical CDR3 is also encoded by other nucleotide sequences in the sample. J is TRBJ2-1 and V is TRBV5-1; D remains unclear. The length of the CDR3 is 13 residues. Germline loops: CDR1 SGHRS, CDR2 YFSETQ. V was shortened by 2 bases and J by 0 bases, with 3 bases between the two germline ends. CDR3 DNA: TGCGCCAGCAGCTTAGACTCCTACAATGAGCAGTTCTTC. Translated: CASSLDSYNEQFF.

This clone was counted once. The rearrangement links TRBV18 to TRBJ2-7, with 7 bases aligning to TRBD2. Germline lookup yields CDR1 KGHSH and CDR2 LQKENI. CDR3 length equals 16 residues. The ends lost 3 bases at V and 2 bases at J; junction bases unmatched: 10. The CDR3 region is CASSPWDGDYTYEQYF. The CDR3 nucleotides are TGTGCCAGCTCACCGTGGGACGGGGACTATACCTACGAGCAGTACTTC.

The chain carries TRBV9 and TRBJ2-3; TRBD2 aligns across 11 bases. V dropped 4 bases and J dropped 3; count of bases not matched to a gene: 7. The CDR3 sequence is 16 residues long. The germline V gene encodes CDR1 SGDLS and CDR2 YYNGEE. This CDR3 is CASSRELAGVTDTQYF. The CDR3 DNA sequence: TGTGCCAGCAGCCGAGAACTAGCGGGAGTAACAGATACGCAGTATTTT.

The V gene is TRBV7-2, the J gene TRBJ2-3; TRBD2 matches 9 bases. J was trimmed by 6 bases and V by 5 bases; bases with no gene match: 9. The CDR3 sequence is 15 residues long. Germline CDR1 is SGHTA and CDR2 is FQGNSA. CDR3 sequence reads: CASSPPSGRRDTQYF. The DNA of the CDR3 is TGTGCCAGCAGCCCCCCCAGCGGGAGGCGCGATACGCAGTATTTT.